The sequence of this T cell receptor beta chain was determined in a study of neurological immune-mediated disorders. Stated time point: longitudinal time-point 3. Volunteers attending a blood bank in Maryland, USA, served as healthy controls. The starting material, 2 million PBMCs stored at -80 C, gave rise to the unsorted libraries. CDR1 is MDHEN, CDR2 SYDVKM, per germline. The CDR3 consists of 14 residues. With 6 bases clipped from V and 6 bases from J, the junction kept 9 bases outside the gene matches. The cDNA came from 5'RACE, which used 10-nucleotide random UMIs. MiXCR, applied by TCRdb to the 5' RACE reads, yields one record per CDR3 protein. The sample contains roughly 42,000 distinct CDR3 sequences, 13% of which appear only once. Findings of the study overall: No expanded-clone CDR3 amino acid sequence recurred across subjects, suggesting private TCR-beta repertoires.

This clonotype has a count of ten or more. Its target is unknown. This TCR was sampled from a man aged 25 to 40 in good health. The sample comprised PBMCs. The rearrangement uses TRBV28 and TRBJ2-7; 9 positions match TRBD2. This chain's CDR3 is CASSPPLAGSEQYF. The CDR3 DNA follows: TGTGCCAGCAGCCCGCCTCTAGCGGGAAGCGAGCAGTACTTC.